The sample holds a few counts of the clone carrying this TCR beta chain. This sample is drawn from a study of T-cell memory formation after mild COVID-19. TCRdb reprocessed the 5' RACE reads via MiXCR and lists one record per CDR3 protein. This table has 450,000 to 650,000 distinct CDR3 sequences, just over 20% appearing once. The germline V gene has CDR1 SQVTM and CDR2 ANQGSEA. The V gene lost 4 bases and the J gene lost 6 bases, with 19 bases spanning the gap. There are 14 residues in the CDR3. Sequences were obtained from PBMCs or a T cell subset sorted from them (not recorded which). This TCR derives from an adult woman who had mild COVID-19 (a few samples of this study predate the infection). Cell type and time point are not known. J is TRBJ2-7 and V is TRBV29-1, with a tentative D call TRBD1 (6 bases). CDR3 nucleotides: TGCAGCGTTGCGGACAGTTCGGCGTACTCCGAGCAGTACTTC. It is translated as CSVADSSAYSEQYF.